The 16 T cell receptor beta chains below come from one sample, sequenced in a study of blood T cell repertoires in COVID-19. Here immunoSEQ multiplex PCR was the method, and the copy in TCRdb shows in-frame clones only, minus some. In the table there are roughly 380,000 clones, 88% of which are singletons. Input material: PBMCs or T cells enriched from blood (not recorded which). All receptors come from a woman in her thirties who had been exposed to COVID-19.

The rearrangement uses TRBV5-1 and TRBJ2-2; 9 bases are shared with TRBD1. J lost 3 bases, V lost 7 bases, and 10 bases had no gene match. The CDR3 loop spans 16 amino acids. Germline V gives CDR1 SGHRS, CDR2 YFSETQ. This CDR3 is CASGFSGQGYTGELFF. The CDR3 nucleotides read TGCGCCAGCGGATTCTCGGGACAGGGATACACCGGGGAGCTGTTTTTT.

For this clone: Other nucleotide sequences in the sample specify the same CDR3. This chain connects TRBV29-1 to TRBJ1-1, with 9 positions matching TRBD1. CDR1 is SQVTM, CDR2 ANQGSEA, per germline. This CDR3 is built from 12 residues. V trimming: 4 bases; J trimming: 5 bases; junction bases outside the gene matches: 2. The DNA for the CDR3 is TGCAGCGTTGGACAGGGGGGAACTGAAGCTTTCTTT. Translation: CSVGQGGTEAFF.

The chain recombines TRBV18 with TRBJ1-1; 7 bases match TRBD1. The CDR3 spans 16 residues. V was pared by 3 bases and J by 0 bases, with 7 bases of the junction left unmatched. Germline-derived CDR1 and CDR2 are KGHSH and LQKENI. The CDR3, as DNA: TGTGCCAGCTCACCTCCGGGACAGAGTTTGAACACTGAAGCTTTCTTT. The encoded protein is CASSPPGQSLNTEAFF.

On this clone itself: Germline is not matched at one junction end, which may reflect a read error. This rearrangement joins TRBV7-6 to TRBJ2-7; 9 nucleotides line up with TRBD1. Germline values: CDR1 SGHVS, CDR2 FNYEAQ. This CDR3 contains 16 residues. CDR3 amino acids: CASSHRGQGGSYGQYF. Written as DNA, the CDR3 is TGTGCCAGCAGCCATCGGGGACAGGGCGGTTCCTACGGGCAGTACTTC.

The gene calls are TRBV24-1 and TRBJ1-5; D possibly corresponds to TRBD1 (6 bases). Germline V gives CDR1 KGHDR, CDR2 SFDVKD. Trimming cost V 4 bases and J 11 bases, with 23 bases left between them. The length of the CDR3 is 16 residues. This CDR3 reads CATSDYTGQGRAAQHF. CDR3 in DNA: TGTGCCACCAGTGACTACACGGGGCAGGGGAGGGCGGCCCAGCATTTT.

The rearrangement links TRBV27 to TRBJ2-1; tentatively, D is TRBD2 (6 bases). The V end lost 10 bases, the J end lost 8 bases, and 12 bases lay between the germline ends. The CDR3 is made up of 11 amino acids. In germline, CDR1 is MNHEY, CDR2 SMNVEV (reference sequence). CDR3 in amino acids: CATLEGYEQFF. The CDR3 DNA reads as TGTGCCACCCTGGAGGGGTATGAGCAGTTCTTC.

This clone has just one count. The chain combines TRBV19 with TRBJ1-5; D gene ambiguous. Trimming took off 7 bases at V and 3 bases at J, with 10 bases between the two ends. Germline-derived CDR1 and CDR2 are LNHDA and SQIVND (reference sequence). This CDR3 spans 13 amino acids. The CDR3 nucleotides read TGTGCCAGTACACACAATGACAATCAGCCCCAGCATTTT. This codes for CASTHNDNQPQHF.

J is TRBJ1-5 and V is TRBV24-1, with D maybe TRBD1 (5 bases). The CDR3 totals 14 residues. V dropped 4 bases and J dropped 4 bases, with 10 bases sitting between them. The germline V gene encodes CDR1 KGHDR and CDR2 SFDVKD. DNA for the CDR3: TGTGCCACCAGTGACACCAGGGTGAATCAGCCCCAGCATTTT. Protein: CATSDTRVNQPQHF.

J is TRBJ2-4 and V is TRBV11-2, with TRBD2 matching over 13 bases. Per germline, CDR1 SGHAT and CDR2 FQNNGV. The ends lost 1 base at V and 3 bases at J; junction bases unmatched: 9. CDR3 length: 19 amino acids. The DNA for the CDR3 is TGTGCCAGCAGCTTAGGAGGGGGGACTAGCGGGACTAACAAAAACATTCAGTACTTC. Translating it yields CASSLGGGTSGTNKNIQYF.

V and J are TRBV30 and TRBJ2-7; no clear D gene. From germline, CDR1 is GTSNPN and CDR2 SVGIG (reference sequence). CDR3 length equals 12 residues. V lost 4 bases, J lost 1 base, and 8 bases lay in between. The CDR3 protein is CAWTSPSYEQYF. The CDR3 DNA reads TGTGCCTGGACCAGTCCGTCCTACGAGCAGTACTTC.

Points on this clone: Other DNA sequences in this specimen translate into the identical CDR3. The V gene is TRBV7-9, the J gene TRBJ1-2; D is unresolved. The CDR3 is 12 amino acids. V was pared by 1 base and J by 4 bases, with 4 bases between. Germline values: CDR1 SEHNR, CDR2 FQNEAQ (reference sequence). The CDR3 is CASSLGGYGYTF. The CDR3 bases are TGTGCCAGCAGCTTAGGCGGCTATGGCTACACCTTC.

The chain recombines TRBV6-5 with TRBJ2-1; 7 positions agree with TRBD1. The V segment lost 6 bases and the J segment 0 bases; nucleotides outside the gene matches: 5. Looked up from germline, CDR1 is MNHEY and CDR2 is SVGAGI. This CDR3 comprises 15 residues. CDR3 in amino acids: CASRTDRDSYNEQFF. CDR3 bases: TGTGCCAGCAGGACTGACAGGGACTCCTACAATGAGCAGTTCTTC.

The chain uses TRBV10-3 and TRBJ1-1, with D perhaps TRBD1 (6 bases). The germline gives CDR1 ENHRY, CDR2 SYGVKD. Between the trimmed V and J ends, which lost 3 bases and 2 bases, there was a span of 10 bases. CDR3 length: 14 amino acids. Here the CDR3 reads CAISDGTTNTEAFF. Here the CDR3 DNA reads TGTGCCATCAGTGATGGGACAACAAACACTGAAGCTTTCTTT.

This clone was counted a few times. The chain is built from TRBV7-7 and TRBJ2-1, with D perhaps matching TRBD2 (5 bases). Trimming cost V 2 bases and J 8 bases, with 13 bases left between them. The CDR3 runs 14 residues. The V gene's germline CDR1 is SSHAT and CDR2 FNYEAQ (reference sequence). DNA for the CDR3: TGTGCCAGCAGCTTATCGATTGGAGCGGATGAGCAGTTCTTC. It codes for CASSLSIGADEQFF.

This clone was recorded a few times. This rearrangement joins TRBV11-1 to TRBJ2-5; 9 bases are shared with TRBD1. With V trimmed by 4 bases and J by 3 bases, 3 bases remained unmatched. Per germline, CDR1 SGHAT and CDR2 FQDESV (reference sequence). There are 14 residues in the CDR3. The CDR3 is CASSSGQGKETQYF. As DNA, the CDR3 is TGTGCCAGCAGCTCCGGACAGGGGAAAGAGACCCAGTACTTC. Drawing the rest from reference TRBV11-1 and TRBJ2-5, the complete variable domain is EAEVAQSPRYKITEKSQAVAFWCDPISGHATLYWYRQILGQGPELLVQFQDESVVDDSQLPKDRFSAERLKGVDSTLKIQPAELGDSAMYLCASSSGQGKETQYFGPGTRLLVL.

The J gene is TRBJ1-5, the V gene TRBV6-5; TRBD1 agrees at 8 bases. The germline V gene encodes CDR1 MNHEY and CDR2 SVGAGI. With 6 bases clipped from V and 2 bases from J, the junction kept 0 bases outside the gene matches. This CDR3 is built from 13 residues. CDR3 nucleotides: TGTGCCAGCAGGGGACAGGGCAATCAGCCCCAGCATTTT. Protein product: CASRGQGNQPQHF.